The rows below give T cell receptor beta chains drawn from one sample of a study of blood T cell repertoires in COVID-19. The table came from immunoSEQ multiplex PCR; TCRdb's copy has only in-frame clones and leaves some out. The sample lists hundreds of thousands of clones, approximately 90% occurring once. Sequenced material: PBMCs or T cells enriched from blood (not recorded which). The receptors derive from an older woman who had recovered from COVID-19. Both conserved end residues are part of each CDR3. The D gene is left open where the match is weak. A clone size is listed for some rows: how often the clone was seen (once, few, many), or a class if it is expanded.

d_call	v_call	clone_size	j_call	cdr3_aa	cdr3_nt
.	TRBV11-2	.	TRBJ2-1	CASSPFRSYNEQFF	TGTGCCAGCAGCCCGTTTCGCTCCTACAATGAGCAGTTCTTC
.	TRBV4-1	once	TRBJ1-2	CASSQIGRGGYGYTF	TGCGCCAGCAGCCAGATCGGCAGGGGCGGCTATGGCTACACCTTC
.	TRBV25-1	few	TRBJ1-1	CASSVLGGTEAFF	TGTGCCAGCAGTGTCCTCGGGGGGACTGAAGCTTTCTTT
.	TRBV28	once	TRBJ2-1	CASSSLHNEQFF	TGTGCCAGCAGTTCCCTACACAATGAGCAGTTCTTC
.	TRBV28	.	TRBJ1-1	CASLKAGLGNTEAFF	TGTGCCAGCTTAAAAGCGGGGCTGGGGAACACTGAAGCTTTCTTT
TRBD1	TRBV29-1	once	TRBJ1-2	CSFGQGARDGYTF	TGCAGCTTCGGACAGGGGGCTAGAGATGGCTACACCTTC
.	TRBV12-2	.	TRBJ2-6	CASRFRLGRGLSGANVLTF	TGTGCAAGTCGCTTCCGGTTGGGCAGGGGCCTCTCTGGGGCCAACGTCCTGACTTTC
.	TRBV5-4	.	TRBJ2-1	CASSPDSAGAYNEQFF	TGTGCCAGCAGTCCTGATTCAGCGGGTGCCTACAATGAGCAGTTCTTC
TRBD2	TRBV20-1	.	TRBJ2-3	CSASSGLGLAGVPISTDTQYF	TGCAGTGCTAGTAGTGGACTTGGGCTAGCGGGGGTCCCTATTAGCACAGATACGCAGTATTTT
.	TRBV6-1	.	TRBJ2-3	CASSEWMGPDTQYF	TGTGCCAGCAGTGAATGGATGGGCCCAGATACGCAGTATTTT
.	TRBV28	.	TRBJ1-1	CASLKIGGDTEAFF	TGTGCCAGCCTAAAGATCGGGGGGGACACTGAAGCTTTCTTT
.	TRBV2	.	TRBJ1-1	CASSATHTEAFF	TGTGCCAGCAGTGCCACACATACTGAAGCTTTCTTT
.	TRBV7-2	.	TRBJ1-5	CASSLAVGNQPQHF	TGTGCCAGCAGTTTGGCCGTGGGCAATCAGCCCCAGCATTTT
.	TRBV7-9	.	TRBJ2-6	CASRERHETSSGANVLTF	TGTGCCAGCAGGGAAAGACACGAAACCTCCTCTGGGGCCAACGTCCTGACTTTC
.	TRBV3-1/TRBV3-2	.	TRBJ1-2	CASSQTANYGYTF	TGTGCCAGCAGCCAGACAGCTAACTATGGCTACACCTTC
.	TRBV5-5	.	TRBJ2-1	CATSVYRSSYNEQFF	TGTGCCACAAGTGTGTACAGGAGCTCCTACAATGAGCAGTTCTTC
TRBD2	TRBV7-8	.	TRBJ2-5	CASSLVGKRGYQETQYF	TGTGCCAGCAGCTTAGTGGGGAAGCGGGGGTACCAAGAGACCCAGTACTTC
.	TRBV19	few	TRBJ1-1	CASRDPKRGTEAFF	TGTGCCAGTAGAGACCCAAAACGAGGTACTGAAGCTTTCTTT
.	TRBV4-1	.	TRBJ1-5	CASSQGTFSNQPQHF	TGCGCCAGCAGCCAAGGAACATTTAGCAATCAGCCCCAGCATTTT
TRBD1	TRBV2	once	TRBJ1-3	CASSAEGAFSGNTIYF	TGTGCCAGCAGTGCAGAGGGGGCCTTCTCTGGAAACACCATATATTTT
.	TRBV15	.	TRBJ1-2	CATSRDPPGVGTF	TGTGCCACCAGCAGAGATCCTCCAGGGGTTGGGACCTTC
.	TRBV6-1	.	TRBJ2-7	CASSESGYEQYF	TGTGCCAGCAGTGAATCAGGCTACGAGCAGTACTTC
.	TRBV9	.	TRBJ1-2	CASSDSGGYGYTF	TGTGCCAGCAGCGACAGTGGCGGGTATGGCTACACCTTC
TRBD2	TRBV24-1	.	TRBJ2-7	CATSDGGRGAYEQYF	TGTGCCACCAGTGATGGGGGGCGGGGGGCCTACGAGCAGTACTTC
.	TRBV29-1	.	TRBJ1-3	CSVARIGTTSGNTIYF	TGCAGCGTTGCGCGGATCGGGACAACTTCTGGAAACACCATATATTTT
.	TRBV3-1/TRBV3-2	few	TRBJ2-3	CASSQSISRADTQYF	TGTGCCAGCAGCCAAAGTATATCACGCGCAGATACGCAGTATTTT
.	TRBV10-3	.	TRBJ1-5	CATIGGFGQPQHF	TGTGCCACTATAGGGGGTTTCGGGCAGCCCCAGCATTTT
TRBD2	TRBV27	.	TRBJ2-1	CASSLGTSGGNEQFF	TGTGCCAGCAGTCTCGGGACTAGCGGGGGCAATGAGCAGTTCTTC
.	TRBV12-3/TRBV12-4	many	TRBJ1-2	CASSLQGYYGYTF	TGTGCCAGCAGTTTACAGGGATACTATGGCTACACCTTC
.	TRBV21-1	.	TRBJ2-7	CASSSISYEQYF	TGTGCCAGCAGCTCTATCTCCTACGAGCAGTACTTC
.	TRBV2	.	TRBJ1-6	CASNLRGGRDNSPLHF	TGTGCCAGCAACCTGAGGGGGGGACGGGATAATTCACCCCTCCACTTT
TRBD1	TRBV3-1/TRBV3-2	.	TRBJ1-5	CASSQGTGGSNQPQHF	TGTGCCAGCAGCCAAGGGACAGGGGGTAGCAATCAGCCCCAGCATTTT
.	TRBV24-1	once	TRBJ2-1	CATKSGNEQFF	TGTGCCACCAAATCAGGAAATGAGCAGTTCTTC
TRBD1	TRBV29-1	once	TRBJ1-1	CSVERTGQGEAFF	TGCAGCGTTGAACGGACAGGGCAGGGTGAAGCTTTCTTT
.	TRBV2	.	TRBJ1-2	CASRESNYGYTF	TGTGCCAGCCGGGAATCAAACTATGGCTACACCTTC
.	TRBV15	.	TRBJ1-2	CATSRDQGANTF	TGTGCCACCAGCAGAGACCAAGGGGCTAACACCTTC
TRBD2	TRBV3-1/TRBV3-2	.	TRBJ2-1	CASSPLAGGSNEQFF	TGTGCCAGCAGCCCGCTAGCGGGGGGCTCCAATGAGCAGTTCTTC
TRBD1	TRBV14	once	TRBJ1-3	CASSHLPAGGRGNTIYF	TGTGCCAGCAGCCACCTCCCGGCAGGGGGGCGCGGAAACACCATATATTTT
TRBD1	TRBV5-1	.	TRBJ1-5	CASSLTGADNQPQHF	TGCGCCAGCAGCTTAACAGGGGCCGACAATCAGCCCCAGCATTTT
TRBD1	TRBV19	.	TRBJ1-1	CASSMRRDRGSYEAFF	TGTGCCAGTAGTATGAGAAGAGACAGGGGAAGTTATGAAGCTTTCTTT
.	TRBV18	.	TRBJ1-2	CASSPPGEAGYTF	TGTGCCAGCTCACCACCCGGGGAAGCTGGCTACACCTTC
.	TRBV5-6	few	TRBJ1-1	CASSRAILSTEAFF	TGTGCCAGCAGCCGAGCCATTCTGAGCACTGAAGCTTTCTTT
.	TRBV12-5	.	TRBJ1-1	CASGPGWGTEAFF	TGTGCTAGTGGTCCGGGGTGGGGCACTGAAGCTTTCTTT
.	TRBV27	.	TRBJ2-3	CASSPGTSSTDTQYF	TGTGCCAGCAGTCCCGGGACTTCTAGCACAGATACGCAGTATTTT
TRBD2	TRBV9	.	TRBJ2-1	CASSVDLAGPYNEQFF	TGTGCCAGCAGCGTAGACCTAGCGGGGCCCTACAATGAGCAGTTCTTC
TRBD1	TRBV7-2	.	TRBJ1-5	CASSLVGQQGKPQHF	TGTGCCAGCAGCTTAGTGGGCCAACAGGGGAAGCCCCAGCATTTT
.	TRBV6-6	.	TRBJ1-5	CASSYSNSGVNQPQHF	TGTGCCAGCAGTTACTCGAACAGCGGGGTAAATCAGCCCCAGCATTTT
.	TRBV6-5	.	TRBJ1-6	CASQGVLRSPLHF	TGTGCCAGCCAAGGGGTTCTTCGGTCACCCCTCCACTTT
.	TRBV7-9	.	TRBJ1-1	CASSLRGAPFLTEAFF	TGTGCCAGCAGCTTACGGGGGGCTCCTTTTTTGACTGAAGCTTTCTTT
.	TRBV6-5	few	TRBJ1-6	CASSRKADQGSPLHF	TGTGCCAGCAGCCGAAAAGCAGACCAGGGGTCACCCCTCCACTTT
.	TRBV19	.	TRBJ2-6	CASSMDRLNLGANVLTF	TGTGCCAGTAGTATGGACAGACTCAACCTTGGGGCCAACGTCCTGACTTTC
.	TRBV5-1	.	TRBJ1-1	CASSLTGWDTEAFF	TGCGCCAGCAGCTTGACAGGTTGGGACACTGAAGCTTTCTTT
.	TRBV18	.	TRBJ1-2	CASSLNQEQEYGYTF	TGTGCCAGCTCACTCAACCAGGAACAGGAGTATGGCTACACCTTC
TRBD1	TRBV2	.	TRBJ2-1	CASSRQGTNEQFF	TGTGCCAGCAGTAGACAGGGAACCAATGAGCAGTTCTTC
.	TRBV9	once	TRBJ1-6	CASSVSQGSDSPLHF	TGTGCCAGCAGCGTTAGTCAGGGATCCGATTCACCCCTCCACTTT
.	TRBV19	.	TRBJ1-5	CASTPHGVSNQPQHF	TGTGCCAGTACTCCCCACGGGGTTAGCAATCAGCCCCAGCATTTT
.	TRBV29-1	.	TRBJ2-2	CSVDPGMEAGELFF	TGCAGCGTTGACCCGGGAATGGAGGCCGGGGAGCTGTTTTTT
.	TRBV18	.	TRBJ1-1	CASSPNRAQGTEAFF	TGTGCCAGCTCACCAAACAGGGCGCAAGGCACTGAAGCTTTCTTT
.	TRBV7-2	.	TRBJ1-4	CASSLRPTRMTNEKLFF	TGTGCCAGCAGCTTAAGACCGACACGCATGACTAATGAAAAACTGTTTTTT
.	TRBV27	.	TRBJ2-3	CASSGYTDTQYF	TGTGCCAGCAGCGGGTACACAGATACGCAGTATTTT